Listed below are T cell receptor beta chains from one sample, sequenced in a study of blood T cell repertoires in COVID-19. Using immunoSEQ multiplex PCR, the repertoire was profiled, and TCRdb retains in-frame clones only, with some absent. Here the sample spans 160,000 or so clones, 75% to 80% being singletons. Sample: peripheral blood. The receptors were sampled from a woman of 80 years or more with acute or convalescent COVID-19. CDR3s include the opening cysteine and the closing phenylalanine or tryptophan. A D gene is named only where the DNA matches it firmly. Size is stated for part of the rows, as once, few or many counts, or as a class when the clone is expanded.

V gene	D gene	J gene	clone size	CDR3 DNA	CDR3 protein
TRBV6-5	NA	TRBJ1-4	NA	TGTGCCAGCAGTAGGAGTACAGAAAAACTGTTTTTT	CASSRSTEKLFF
TRBV9	TRBD1	TRBJ1-1	few	TGTGCCAGCAGCCAGACAGGGTTTGGCACTGAAGCTTTCTTT	CASSQTGFGTEAFF
TRBV5-1	TRBD2	TRBJ2-1	once	TGCGCCAGCAGCCCTCCGGGACTAGCATCCCATGAGCAGTTCTTC	CASSPPGLASHEQFF
TRBV19	TRBD1	TRBJ2-2	NA	TGTGCCAGTCAACAGGACAGGCACACCGGGGAGCTGTTTTTT	CASQQDRHTGELFF
TRBV13	NA	TRBJ2-2	NA	TGTGCCAGCAGCCGGACAGAGAACACCGGGGAGCTGTTTTTT	CASSRTENTGELFF
TRBV7-2	TRBD1	TRBJ1-6	NA	TGTGCCACTAAGTCAGGGGGCCTTAATTCACCCCTCCACTTT	CATKSGGLNSPLHF
TRBV2	NA	TRBJ2-1	NA	TGTGCCAGCAGACAGAACTCCTACAATGAGCAGTTCTTC	CASRQNSYNEQFF
TRBV3-1/TRBV3-2	TRBD1	TRBJ1-1	NA	TGTGCCAGCAGCCAAGATTTTCAGGGGGTGAACACTGAAGCTTTCTTT	CASSQDFQGVNTEAFF
TRBV7-9	NA	TRBJ1-5	NA	TGTGCCAGCAGCTTAGCGACAACCCGTCAGCCCCAGCATTTT	CASSLATTRQPQHF
TRBV13	TRBD1	TRBJ1-1	NA	TGTGCCAGCAGCTTGGAGGGGGCGAACACTGAAGCTTTCTTT	CASSLEGANTEAFF
TRBV7-9	NA	TRBJ1-1	few	TGTGCCAGCAGCTTTCAGAACACTGAAGCTTTCTTT	CASSFQNTEAFF
TRBV30	NA	TRBJ1-1	once	TGTGCCTCTAAAAGAGTGAACACTGAAGCTTTCTTT	CASKRVNTEAFF
TRBV24-1	TRBD2	TRBJ2-5	NA	TGTGCCGACCTTGGGGGGGGGCGGCTAGCGGGAGAAGAGACCCAGTACTTC	CADLGGGRLAGEETQYF
TRBV6-6	NA	TRBJ2-1	NA	TGTGCCAGCAGTTCGCCCGGTCCCGGAGATGATGAGCAGTTCTTC	CASSSPGPGDDEQFF
TRBV5-1	TRBD1	TRBJ1-1	few	TGCGCCAGCAGCCTCGCGACCGGGACAGGGTCCACTGAAGCTTTCTTT	CASSLATGTGSTEAFF
TRBV18	NA	TRBJ2-1	NA	TGTGCCAGCTCCCCTAACGGGTTACGGGTGAGCAATGAGCAGTTCTTC	CASSPNGLRVSNEQFF
TRBV28	NA	TRBJ2-7	NA	TGTGCCAGCAGTTTGCACGGGAGAGCGTACGAGCAGTACTTC	CASSLHGRAYEQYF
TRBV2	NA	TRBJ1-3	NA	TGTGCCAGCAGTCAACAGGGAGCTGGAAACACCATATATTTT	CASSQQGAGNTIYF
TRBV2	TRBD2	TRBJ2-2	NA	TGTGCCAGCGAAGCTAGCGGCACCGGGGAGCTGTTTTTT	CASEASGTGELFF
TRBV12-2	NA	TRBJ2-1	NA	TGTGCAAGTCGCTTAGCGCGGTCTAGTTGGTCCTACAATGAGCAGTTCTTC	CASRLARSSWSYNEQFF
TRBV7-8	TRBD1	TRBJ2-7	NA	TGTGCCAGCAGCTTAGTTGGGACAGGCCCTCACGAGCAGTACTTC	CASSLVGTGPHEQYF
TRBV28	TRBD2	TRBJ2-5	once	TGTGCCAGCAGGAAGCGGGGGGGCGGAGAGACCCAGTACTTC	CASRKRGGGETQYF
TRBV27	TRBD2	TRBJ2-1	few	TGTGCCAGCAGCTTTAGCGGGAGGGCCGGCGGAGAGCAGTTCTTC	CASSFSGRAGGEQFF
TRBV6-6	TRBD1	TRBJ2-7	NA	TGTGCCAGCAGGCAACAGGGGTCCCCCTACGAGCAGTACTTC	CASRQQGSPYEQYF
TRBV6-5	NA	TRBJ1-1	NA	TGTGCCAGCGGGCGAAACGGACAGATGAACACTGAAGCTTTCTTT	CASGRNGQMNTEAFF
TRBV19	TRBD1	TRBJ1-2	NA	TGTGCCAGTAGTACCTTCGGGACAGTACCCTATGGCTACACCTTC	CASSTFGTVPYGYTF
TRBV18	TRBD1	TRBJ2-7	NA	TGTGCCAGCTCACCCGGGACAGGGAACACCTACGAGCAGTACTTC	CASSPGTGNTYEQYF
TRBV12-3/TRBV12-4	TRBD1	TRBJ1-2	NA	TGTGCCAGCAGTTCCCCGACACAGGGGGCTGACACCTTC	CASSSPTQGADTF
TRBV5-1	TRBD1	TRBJ2-7	NA	TGCGCCAGCAGACAAGGACAGGGGTTCGACGAGCAGTACTTC	CASRQGQGFDEQYF
TRBV2	NA	TRBJ1-1	NA	TGTGCCAGCAGTTACAGTGGTGAAGCTTTCTTT	CASSYSGEAFF
TRBV18	TRBD2	TRBJ2-1	NA	TGTGCCAGCTCACCGAAGGCTAGCGGTGGGGGTCACAATGAGCAGTTCTTC	CASSPKASGGGHNEQFF
TRBV19	NA	TRBJ1-2	NA	TGTGCCAGTAGTATAGTTCAGACGGGGAACTATGGCTACACCTTC	CASSIVQTGNYGYTF
TRBV28	NA	TRBJ2-1	NA	TGTGCCAGCAGGGGGTCCGGCGGGCTTGTTGAGCAGTTCTTC	CASRGSGGLVEQFF
TRBV6-5	TRBD1	TRBJ1-6	NA	TGTGCCAGCAGTTCAGGGGGCCGAATAAGCTCACCCCTCCACTTT	CASSSGGRISSPLHF
TRBV30	TRBD1	TRBJ1-2	NA	TGTGCCTGGACAGGGGGCCATGGGGATGGCTACACCTTC	CAWTGGHGDGYTF
TRBV7-2	TRBD2	TRBJ2-1	NA	TGTGCCAGCAGCTTAGATCCGGGGGGATGGAATGAGCAGTTCTTC	CASSLDPGGWNEQFF